These 6 T cell receptor beta chains share one sample of origin, sequenced in a study of cytomegalovirus exposure and HLA in healthy donors. PCR amplification relied on 60 Vbeta primers (plus 13 Jbeta primers). Data came from immunoSEQ multiplex PCR; TCRdb stores just in-frame clones and leaves some out. The sample consists of 120,000 to 150,000 clones, roughly 76% of them appearing once. Sequences were obtained from PBMCs. The receptors were gathered from a female donor in good health and CMV-seronegative.

The rearrangement uses TRBV5-1 and TRBJ1-3, with 7 bases identical to TRBD1. Trimming at V came to 3 bases and at J to 2 bases, leaving 2 bases not matched to a gene. The CDR3 sequence is 14 residues long. Germline V gives CDR1 SGHRS, CDR2 YFSETQ. CDR3 loop: CASSSTGTGNTIYF. DNA for the CDR3: TGCGCCAGCAGCTCGACAGGGACTGGAAACACCATATATTTT.

The chain links TRBV6-6 to TRBJ2-1; the match to TRBD2 covers 9 bases. V lost 2 bases to trimming and J lost 8 bases; unmatched junction nucleotides: 10. CDR1 is MNHNY and CDR2 is SVGAGI in the germline V gene (reference sequence). This CDR3 comprises 16 residues. CDR3 nucleotide sequence: TGTGCCAGCAGTTACCGGGGGGCGGGAGGGCGCTATGAGCAGTTCTTC. Translation gives CASSYRGAGGRYEQFF.

This chain links TRBV5-1 with TRBJ2-1; tentative D call: TRBD2 (5 bases). Germline V gene data show CDR1 as SGHRS and CDR2 as YFSETQ. The CDR3 is made up of 13 amino acids. Trimming shortened V by 0 bases and J by 10 bases, and 11 bases separated the two germline ends. In DNA form, the CDR3 reads TGCGCCAGCAGCTTGGATCTCCGAGGGGAGCAGTTCTTC. Translated: CASSLDLRGEQFF.

The J gene is TRBJ2-5, the V gene TRBV7-2; tentatively, D is TRBD2 (6 bases). Germline assignment: CDR1 SGHTA and CDR2 FQGNSA. The ends were cut back, 5 bases at V and 5 bases at J, with 12 bases in the middle. The CDR3 loop spans 13 amino acids. In DNA form, the CDR3 reads TGTGCCAGCAGCCTAGGAGGAGGGGAGACCCAGTACTTC. Encoded protein: CASSLGGGETQYF.

The V and J genes are TRBV5-4 and TRBJ2-7; 7 bases match TRBD1. CDR1 is SGHNT and CDR2 is YYREEE in the germline V gene (reference sequence). The length of the CDR3 is 13 residues. The junction had 6 bases not matched to a gene; V was cut back by 4 bases and J by 5 bases. The CDR3 loop is CASSTDRANEQYF. DNA of the CDR3: TGTGCCAGCAGCACCGACAGGGCTAACGAGCAGTACTTC.

The chain uses TRBV7-8 and TRBJ1-5; D gene unclear. The CDR3 has 14 amino acids. V was trimmed by 5 bases and J by 1 base, leaving 9 bases between them. CDR1 SGHVS and CDR2 FQNEAQ come from the germline V gene. CDR3 nucleotides: TGTGCCAGCAGCCCCCGTATAAGCAATCAGCCCCAGCATTTT. As protein: CASSPRISNQPQHF.